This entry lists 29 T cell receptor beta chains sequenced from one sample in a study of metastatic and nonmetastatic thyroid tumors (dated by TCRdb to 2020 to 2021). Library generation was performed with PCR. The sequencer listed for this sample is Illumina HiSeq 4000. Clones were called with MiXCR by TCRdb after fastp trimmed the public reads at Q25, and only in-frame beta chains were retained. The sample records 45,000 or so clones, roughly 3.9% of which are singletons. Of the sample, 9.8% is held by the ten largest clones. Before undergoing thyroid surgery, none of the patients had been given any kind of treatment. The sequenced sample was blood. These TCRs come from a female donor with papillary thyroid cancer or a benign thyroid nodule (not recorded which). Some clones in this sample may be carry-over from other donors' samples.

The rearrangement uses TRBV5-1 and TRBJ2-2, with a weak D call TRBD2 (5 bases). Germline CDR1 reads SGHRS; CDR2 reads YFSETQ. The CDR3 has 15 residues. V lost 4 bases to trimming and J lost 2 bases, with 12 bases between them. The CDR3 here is CASSGRRSNTGELFF. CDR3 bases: TGCGCCAGCAGCGGTAGGAGGTCAAACACCGGGGAGCTGTTTTTT.

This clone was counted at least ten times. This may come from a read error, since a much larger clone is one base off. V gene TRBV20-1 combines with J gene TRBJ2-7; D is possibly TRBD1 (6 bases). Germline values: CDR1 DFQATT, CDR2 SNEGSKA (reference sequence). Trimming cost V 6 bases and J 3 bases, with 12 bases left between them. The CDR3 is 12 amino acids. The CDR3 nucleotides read TGCAGTGCCCCGACAGGTGTCTACGAGCAGTACTTC. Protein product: CSAPTGVYEQYF.

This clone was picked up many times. In DNA form, the CDR3 reads TGTGCCAGCAGGGAAGGGACTAGCACAGATACGCAGTATTTT. It codes for CASREGTSTDTQYF. V usage is TRBV28 and J usage is TRBJ2-3; D may be TRBD2 (6 bases). Germline values: CDR1 MDHEN, CDR2 SYDVKM. Trimming took 6 bases from V and 0 from J, leaving 10 bases between them. The CDR3 consists of 14 residues.

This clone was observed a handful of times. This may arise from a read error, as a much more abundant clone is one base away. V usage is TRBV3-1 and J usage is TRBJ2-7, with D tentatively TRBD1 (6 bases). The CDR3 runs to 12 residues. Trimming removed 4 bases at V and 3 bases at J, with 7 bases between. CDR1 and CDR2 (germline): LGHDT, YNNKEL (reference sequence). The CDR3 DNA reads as TGTGCCAGCAGCCCGGGACACTACGAGCAGTACTTC. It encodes CASSPGHYEQYF.

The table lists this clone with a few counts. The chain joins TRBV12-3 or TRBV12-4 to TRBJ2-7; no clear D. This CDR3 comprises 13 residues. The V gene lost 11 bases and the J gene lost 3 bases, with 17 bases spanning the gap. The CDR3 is CAGTETCRYEQYF. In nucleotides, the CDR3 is TGTGCCGGCACCGAGACATGTCGCTACGAGCAGTACTTC.

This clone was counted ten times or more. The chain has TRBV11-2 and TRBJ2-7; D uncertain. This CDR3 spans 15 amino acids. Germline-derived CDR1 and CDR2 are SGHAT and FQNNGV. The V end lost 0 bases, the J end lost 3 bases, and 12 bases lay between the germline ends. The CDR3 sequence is CASSLDPGVNYEQYF. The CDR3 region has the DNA TGTGCCAGCAGCTTAGACCCCGGTGTAAACTACGAGCAGTACTTC.

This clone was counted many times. This CDR3 is CASSALRSPLHF. DNA for the CDR3: TGTGCCAGCAGCGCTCTTCGTTCACCCCTCCACTTT. The chain employs TRBV3-1 and TRBJ1-6; D is unresolved. Germline values: CDR1 LGHDT, CDR2 YNNKEL (reference sequence). V was clipped by 5 bases and J by 9 bases, with 8 bases between them. The CDR3 extends over 12 amino acids. Variable domain in full (rest from reference TRBV3-1 and TRBJ1-6): DTAVSQTPKYLVTQMGNDKSIKCEQNLGHDTMYWYKQDSKKFLKIMFSYNNKELIINETVPNRFSPKSPDKAHLNLHINSLELGDSAVYFCASSALRSPLHFGNGTRLTVT.

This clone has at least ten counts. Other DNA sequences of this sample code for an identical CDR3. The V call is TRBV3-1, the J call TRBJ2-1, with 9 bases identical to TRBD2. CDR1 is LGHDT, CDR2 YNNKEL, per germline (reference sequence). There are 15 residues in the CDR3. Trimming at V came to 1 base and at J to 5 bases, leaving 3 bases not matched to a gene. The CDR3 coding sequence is TGTGCCAGCAGCCAAGCTCTAGCGGGAAACAATGAGCAGTTCTTC. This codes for CASSQALAGNNEQFF.

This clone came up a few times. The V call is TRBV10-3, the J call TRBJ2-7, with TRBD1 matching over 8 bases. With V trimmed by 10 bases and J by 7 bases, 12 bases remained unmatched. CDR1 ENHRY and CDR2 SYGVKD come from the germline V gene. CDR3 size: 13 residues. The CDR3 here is CATGMDRVSEQYF. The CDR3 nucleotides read TGTGCCACCGGAATGGACAGGGTGAGTGAGCAGTACTTC.

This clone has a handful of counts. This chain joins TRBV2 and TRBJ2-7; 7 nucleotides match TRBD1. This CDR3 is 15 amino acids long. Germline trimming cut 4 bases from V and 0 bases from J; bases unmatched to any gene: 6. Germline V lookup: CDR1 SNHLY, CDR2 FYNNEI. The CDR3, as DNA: TGTGCCAGCAGTGCGAGGGGGCCGTGCTCCTACGAGCAGTACTTC. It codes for CASSARGPCSYEQYF.

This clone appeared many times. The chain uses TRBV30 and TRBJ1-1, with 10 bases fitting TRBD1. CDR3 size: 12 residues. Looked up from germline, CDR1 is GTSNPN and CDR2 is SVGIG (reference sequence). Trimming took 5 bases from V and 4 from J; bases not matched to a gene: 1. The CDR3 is CAWGQGVTEAFF. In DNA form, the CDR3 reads TGTGCCTGGGGACAGGGGGTCACTGAAGCTTTCTTT.

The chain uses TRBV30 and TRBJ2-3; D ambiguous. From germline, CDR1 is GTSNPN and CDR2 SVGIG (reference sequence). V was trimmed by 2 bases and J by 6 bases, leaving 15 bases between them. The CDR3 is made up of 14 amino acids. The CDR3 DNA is TGTGCCTGGAGTCCGCCGGCCTCGGAGGATACGCAGTATTTT. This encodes CAWSPPASEDTQYF.

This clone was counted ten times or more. CDR3 region: CASSLQFKDTQYF. The CDR3 bases are TGTGCCAGCAGCCTACAATTCAAGGATACGCAGTATTTT. The gene calls are TRBV7-3 and TRBJ2-3, with D hard to call. Germline V gene lookup returns CDR1 SGHTA and CDR2 FQGTGA. The CDR3 has 13 residues. V gave up 5 bases and J gave up 6 bases, with 12 bases separating them.

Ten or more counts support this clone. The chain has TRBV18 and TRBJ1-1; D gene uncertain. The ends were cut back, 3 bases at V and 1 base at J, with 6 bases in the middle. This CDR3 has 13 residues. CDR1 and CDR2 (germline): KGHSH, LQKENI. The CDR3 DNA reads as TGTGCCAGCTCACCGGGCAGGAACACTGAAGCTTTCTTT. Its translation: CASSPGRNTEAFF.

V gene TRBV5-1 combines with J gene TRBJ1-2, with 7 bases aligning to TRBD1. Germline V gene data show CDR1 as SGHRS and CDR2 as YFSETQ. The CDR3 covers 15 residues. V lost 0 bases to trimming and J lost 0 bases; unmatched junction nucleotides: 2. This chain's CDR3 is CASSLEGAANYGYTF. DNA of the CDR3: TGCGCCAGCAGCTTGGAGGGGGCGGCTAACTATGGCTACACCTTC.

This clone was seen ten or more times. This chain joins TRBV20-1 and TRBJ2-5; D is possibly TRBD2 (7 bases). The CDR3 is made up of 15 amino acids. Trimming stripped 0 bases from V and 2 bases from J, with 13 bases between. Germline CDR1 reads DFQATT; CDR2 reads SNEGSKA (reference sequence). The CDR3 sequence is CSARDRGAGQETQYF. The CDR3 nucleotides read TGCAGTGCTAGAGATCGGGGGGCGGGACAAGAGACCCAGTACTTC.

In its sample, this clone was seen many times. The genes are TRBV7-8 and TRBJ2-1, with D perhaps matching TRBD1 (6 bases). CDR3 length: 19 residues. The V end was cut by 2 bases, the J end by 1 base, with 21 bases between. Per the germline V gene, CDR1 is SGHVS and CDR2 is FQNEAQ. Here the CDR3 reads CASSLPRGFRDRSYNEQFF. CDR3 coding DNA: TGTGCCAGCAGCTTACCAAGGGGGTTCCGGGATCGTTCCTACAATGAGCAGTTCTTC.

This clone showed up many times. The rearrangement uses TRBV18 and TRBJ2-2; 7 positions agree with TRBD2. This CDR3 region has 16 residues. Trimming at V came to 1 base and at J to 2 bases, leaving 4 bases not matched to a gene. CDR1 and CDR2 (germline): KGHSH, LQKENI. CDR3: CASSPLGGSNTGELFF. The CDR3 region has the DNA TGTGCCAGCTCACCACTGGGAGGGAGTAACACCGGGGAGCTGTTTTTT.

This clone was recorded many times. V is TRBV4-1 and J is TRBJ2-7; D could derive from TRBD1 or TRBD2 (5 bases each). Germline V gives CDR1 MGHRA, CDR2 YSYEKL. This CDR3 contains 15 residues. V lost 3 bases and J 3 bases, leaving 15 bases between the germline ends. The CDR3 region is CASSHPPGANYEQYF. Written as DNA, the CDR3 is TGCGCCAGCAGCCACCCCCCCGGGGCCAACTACGAGCAGTACTTC.

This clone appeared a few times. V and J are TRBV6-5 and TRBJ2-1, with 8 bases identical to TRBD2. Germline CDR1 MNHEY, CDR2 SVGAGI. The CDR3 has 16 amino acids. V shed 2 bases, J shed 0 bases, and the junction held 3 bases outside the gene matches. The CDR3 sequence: CASSYTSGSSYNEQFF. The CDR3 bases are TGTGCCAGCAGTTACACTAGCGGAAGCTCCTACAATGAGCAGTTCTTC.

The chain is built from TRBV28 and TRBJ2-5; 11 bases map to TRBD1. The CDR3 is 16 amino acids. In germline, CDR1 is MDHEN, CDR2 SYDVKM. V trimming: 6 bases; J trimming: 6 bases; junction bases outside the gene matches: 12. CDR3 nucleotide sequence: TGTGCCAGCAGACCGGACAGGGGGCGGGAACAAAAGACCCAGTACTTC. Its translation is CASRPDRGREQKTQYF. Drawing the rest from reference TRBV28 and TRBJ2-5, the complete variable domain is DVKVTQSSRYLVKRTGEKVFLECVQDMDHENMFWYRQDPGLGLRLIYFSYDVKMKEKGDIPEGYSVSREKKERFSLILESASTNQTSMYLCASRPDRGREQKTQYFGPGTRLLVL.

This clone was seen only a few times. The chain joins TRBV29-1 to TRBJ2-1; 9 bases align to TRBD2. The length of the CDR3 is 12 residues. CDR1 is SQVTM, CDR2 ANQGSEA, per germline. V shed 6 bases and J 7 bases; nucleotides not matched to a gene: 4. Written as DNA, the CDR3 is TGCAGCGTGAGGGCGGGAGGGAATGAGCAGTTCTTC. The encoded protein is CSVRAGGNEQFF.

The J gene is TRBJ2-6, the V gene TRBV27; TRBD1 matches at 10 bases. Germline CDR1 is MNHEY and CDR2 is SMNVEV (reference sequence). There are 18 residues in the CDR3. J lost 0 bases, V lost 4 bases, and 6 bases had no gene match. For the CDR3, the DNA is TGTGCCAGCAGTTACCGGACAGGGGGTAGCTCTGGGGCCAACGTCCTGACTTTC. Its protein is CASSYRTGGSSGANVLTF.

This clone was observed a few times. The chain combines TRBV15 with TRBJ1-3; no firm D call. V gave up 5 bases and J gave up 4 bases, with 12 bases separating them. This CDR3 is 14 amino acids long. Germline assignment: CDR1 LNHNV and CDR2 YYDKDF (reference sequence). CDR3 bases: TGTGCCACCAGCGTCGACACCGGGGGAAACACCATATATTTT. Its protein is CATSVDTGGNTIYF.

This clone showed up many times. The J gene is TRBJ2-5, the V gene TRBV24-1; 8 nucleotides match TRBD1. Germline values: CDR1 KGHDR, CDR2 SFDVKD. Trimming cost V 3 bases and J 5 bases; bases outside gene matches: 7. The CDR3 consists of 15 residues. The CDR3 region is CATSDPGGSEETQYF. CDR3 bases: TGTGCCACCAGTGATCCAGGGGGCTCAGAGGAGACCCAGTACTTC.

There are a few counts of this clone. The CDR3 loop reads CATSRGGSYNSPLHF. The DNA of the CDR3 is TGTGCCACCAGCAGAGGAGGCAGCTATAATTCACCCCTCCACTTT. The J gene is TRBJ1-6, the V gene TRBV15; D unresolved. This CDR3 comprises 15 residues. V lost 1 base, J lost 3 bases, and 7 bases lay in between. The V gene's germline CDR1 is LNHNV and CDR2 YYDKDF (reference sequence).

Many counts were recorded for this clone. This chain's CDR3 is CASSRGSGTDTQYF. The CDR3 DNA sequence: TGTGCCAGTAGTAGAGGGAGTGGCACAGATACGCAGTATTTT. V is TRBV19 and J is TRBJ2-3; tentatively, D is TRBD2 (5 bases). The V gene lost 4 bases and the J gene lost 1 base, with 9 bases spanning the gap. CDR1 is LNHDA and CDR2 is SQIVND in the germline V gene (reference sequence). CDR3 length: 14 amino acids. The full variable domain, with the rest looked up from reference TRBV19 and TRBJ2-3, is DGGITQSPKYLFRKEGQNVTLSCEQNLNHDAMYWYRQDPGQGLRLIYYSQIVNDFQKGDIAEGYSVSREKKESFPLTVTSAQKNPTAFYLCASSRGSGTDTQYFGPGTRLTVL.

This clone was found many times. The CDR3: CASSRQGADQPQHF. CDR3 coding DNA: TGTGCCAGCAGTAGACAGGGGGCGGATCAGCCCCAGCATTTT. The V and J genes are TRBV2 and TRBJ1-5, with 10 bases that match TRBD1. Trimming cost V 5 bases and J 5 bases; bases outside gene matches: 3. The germline V gene encodes CDR1 SNHLY and CDR2 FYNNEI. The CDR3 loop spans 14 amino acids.

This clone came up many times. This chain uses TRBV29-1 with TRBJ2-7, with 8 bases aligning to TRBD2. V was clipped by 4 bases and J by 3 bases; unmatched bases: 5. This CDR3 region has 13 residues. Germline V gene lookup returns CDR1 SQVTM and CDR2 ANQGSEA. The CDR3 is CSVAGGPLYEQYF. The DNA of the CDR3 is TGCAGCGTTGCGGGAGGGCCGCTCTACGAGCAGTACTTC.